This T cell receptor (beta chain) was identified in a study of cytomegalovirus exposure and HLA in healthy donors. Germline-derived CDR1 and CDR2 are SNHLY and FYNNEI. Unmatched junction bases numbered 7, after V lost 10 bases and J lost 4 bases. The CDR3 spans 13 residues. In its sample, this clone was seen once. Its antigen is unknown. With 60 Vbeta and 13 Jbeta primers, the PCR was carried out. Profiled with immunoSEQ multiplex PCR; TCRdb holds only in-frame clones, not every one. Altogether around 180,000 clones are present, more than 70% being singletons, with the ten largest covering around 1%. General study findings and limits: A later look showed TCR association rates differing by HLA locus, highest for DRB1 and lowest for HLA-C. TCR beta chains associated with HLA were, in a later analysis, more clonally expanded than equally common others.

The TCR originated in a woman aged 40 to 55 in good health and CMV-seronegative. Sequencing was performed on PBMCs. This chain links TRBV2 with TRBJ1-1; 9 nucleotides match TRBD1. CDR3 region: CANPQGASTEAFF. The CDR3 region has the DNA TGTGCCAACCCACAGGGGGCGAGCACTGAAGCTTTCTTT.